This T cell receptor beta chain was sequenced during a study of OX40 agonist ivuxolimab in advanced cancers. Study-wide background: People who had prior anti-PD-1, anti-PD-L1 or anti-CTLA-4 therapy could take part, and about 40% had some. Notes on the study in general: Both CD4+ and CD8+ T cell populations in blood had undergone clonal expansion by week 6 at 0.1 to 3.0 mg/kg. Among the least clonally expanded were partial responders at 0.1-3.0 mg/kg.

The CDR3 totals 12 residues. The V gene's germline CDR1 is LNHDA and CDR2 SQIVND (reference sequence). The V end lost 7 bases, the J end lost 0 bases, and 6 bases lay between the germline ends. The repertoire was sequenced with immunoSEQ multiplex PCR; TCRdb's copy has only in-frame clones and lacks some. Here the sample spans 130,000 or so clones, 93% being singletons. In regard to this clone: Its antigen is unidentified.

Researchers took blood at baseline, on cycle 4 day 1, and on cycle 7 day 1. The clonotype originates from an adult with an advanced solid tumor such as melanoma, head and neck, liver or kidney cancer. The rearrangement joins TRBV19 to TRBJ1-1; D is uncertain. The material sequenced was CD4+ or CD8+ T cells sorted from blood, taken in a trial of the OX40 agonist ivuxolimab. The DNA for the CDR3 is TGTGCCAGTAACAAATTGAACACTGAAGCTTTCTTT. Translation: CASNKLNTEAFF.